This T cell receptor beta chain was captured in a study of identical twins. Whole-study results and caveats: Abundant cord blood beta clonotypes carried fewer insertions; memory repertoires showed none. An excess of low generation probability was shown by twin-shared out-of-frame alpha sequences.

Addition of a universal primer site occurred through template switching, and cDNA carried unique molecular identifiers. TCRdb reprocessed the 5' RACE reads via MiXCR and lists one record per CDR3 protein. This table has 650,000 to 800,000 distinct CDR3 sequences, around 8.3% appearing once. Comment on this clonotype: Antigen specificity is unknown.

Deletions cut 0 bases from V and 2 bases from J, with 17 bases between. This CDR3 has 17 amino acids. Germline CDR1 reads LNHDA; CDR2 reads SQIVND (reference sequence). The sample also formed part of further work on yellow fever vaccine responses in identical twins.

This chain joins TRBV19 and TRBJ2-7; D may be TRBD2 (5 bases). The receptor comes from a woman aged 18-35 years in good health. Sequencing used PBMCs. CDR3: CASSIDLGQAGTYEQYF. The DNA for the CDR3 is TGTGCCAGTAGTATAGATCTCGGGCAGGCCGGGACCTACGAGCAGTACTTC.